These 6 T cell receptor beta chains came from one sample sequenced in a study of shared clonotypes between healthy human individuals. Clones were sequenced by immunoSEQ multiplex PCR, and TCRdb holds only the in-frame ones, with some missing. The table lists around 1.4 million clones, 98% of them singletons. What was sequenced was naive CD4+ T cells sorted from blood. Subset: CD45RA+ positively selected. These receptors all come from a man aged 25 to 45 in good health.

This clone showed up just once. The sample has other DNA sequences that encode this CDR3 too. The chain combines TRBV9 with TRBJ2-1; 13 nucleotides match TRBD2. Germline V gene lookup returns CDR1 SGDLS and CDR2 YYNGEE. CDR3 length: 15 residues. J lost 10 bases, V lost 2 bases, and 6 bases had no gene match. CDR3: CASSVGGLAGDEQFF. CDR3 nucleotide sequence: TGTGCCAGCAGCGTCGGCGGACTAGCGGGAGACGAGCAGTTCTTC.

The CDR3 region is CASSVTGVGTGELFF. Here the CDR3 DNA reads TGTGCCAGCAGCGTAACAGGGGTCGGCACCGGGGAGCTGTTTTTT. The chain recombines TRBV9 with TRBJ2-2, with 7 bases matching TRBD1. V trimming: 1 base; J trimming: 4 bases; junction bases outside the gene matches: 4. The CDR3 length is 15 residues. The V gene's germline CDR1 is SGDLS and CDR2 YYNGEE.

This chain joins TRBV5-4 and TRBJ2-7; TRBD2 agrees at 11 bases. Germline V gives CDR1 SGHNT, CDR2 YYREEE (reference sequence). The CDR3 has 13 amino acids. J lost 12 bases, V lost 4 bases, and 9 bases had no gene match. This chain's CDR3 is CASSTGTSGLPYF. CDR3 DNA sequence: TGTGCCAGCAGCACGGGGACTAGCGGCCTCCCGTACTTC.

The chain combines TRBV10-2 with TRBJ2-6, with 7 bases fitting TRBD2. CDR1 WSHSY and CDR2 SAAADI come from the germline V gene. The CDR3 contains 15 residues. V gave up 6 bases and J gave up 2 bases; unmatched junction bases: 4. This CDR3 reads CASRDGGTGANVLTF. DNA for the CDR3: TGCGCCAGCAGAGACGGGGGGACTGGGGCCAACGTCCTGACTTTC.

The chain is built from TRBV6-4 and TRBJ2-7, with D hard to call. The ends were cut back, 6 bases at V and 3 bases at J, with 12 bases in the middle. The germline gives CDR1 MRHNA, CDR2 SNTAGT. CDR3 length: 13 residues. Here the CDR3 reads CASSPEASYEQYF. CDR3 nucleotide sequence: TGTGCCAGCAGCCCCGAGGCGAGCTACGAGCAGTACTTC.

The chain carries TRBV5-1 and TRBJ2-5, with TRBD1 matching 7 bases. The J segment lost 4 bases and the V segment lost 1 base, leaving 13 bases of the junction unmatched. The CDR3 consists of 17 residues. Germline V CDR1 and CDR2: SGHRS, YFSETQ. CDR3 DNA: TGCGCCAGCAGCTTGAGTTTATTAGGGGGCGTCCCAGAGACCCAGTACTTC. This encodes CASSLSLLGGVPETQYF.